A selection of T cell receptor beta chains follows, all from one sample in a study of beta chain features in type 1 diabetes. Measured with immunoSEQ multiplex PCR; TCRdb has only the in-frame clones, and not every one. The top ten hold 0.02% to 0.025% of the sample, which has under 950,000 clones, roughly 15% seen once. Source material: naive CD4+ T cells from blood. The receptors come from a woman aged 18 to 35 in good health. CDR3s leave out the opening cysteine and the closing phenylalanine or tryptophan. Only part of the rows carry a size: once, few, many, or a class if the clone is expanded.

V gene,clone size,CDR3 protein
TRBV19,few,ASSPGQVYQPQH
TRBV13,NA,ASSPPRTANYGYT
TRBV7-9,NA,ASSTGQGSINEQF
TRBV5-4,few,ASSLAWGRYEQF
TRBV29-1,few,SVVGRGARRGNEQF
TRBV6-4,NA,ASAPSWPGQGSGANVLT
TRBV6-5,NA,ASSSGCSGANVLT
TRBV18,NA,ASSQGEFNEQY
TRBV7-9,few,ASRRQGASYEQY
TRBV28,few,ASSFRASETQY
TRBV6-5,NA,ASSYRQGATNEKLF
TRBV10-3,few,AISGTGQGRETQY
TRBV7-8,few,ASSRQGNTIY
TRBV28,NA,ASSEASSGGENEQF
TRBV18,NA,ASSPNTSGQETQY
TRBV6-1,NA,ASSEEDRLNTEAF
TRBV7-9,NA,ASSPAWGRSSNEQF
TRBV23-1,NA,ASSRELAGGPYEQY
TRBV7-2,NA,ASSPPGRTQY
TRBV6-5,NA,ASSYSIAVGYTEAF
TRBV18,NA,ASSPPAASGYVDEQF
TRBV28,NA,ATATDYEQY
TRBV2,few,ASSTGTSPYTQY
TRBV9,few,ASSLGLEWETQY
TRBV13,NA,ASSLRVRRGNTEAF
TRBV7-9,few,ASSLTGLSTDTQY
TRBV13,NA,ASSLKGLRLNTGELF
TRBV19,few,ASSTPGQGAIIEY
TRBV7-9,few,ASSQTTGLAANEQF
TRBV2,NA,ASRRLVGSYEQY
TRBV28,few,ASSSTSGVNIQY
TRBV18,few,ASSPLAGGSYNEQF